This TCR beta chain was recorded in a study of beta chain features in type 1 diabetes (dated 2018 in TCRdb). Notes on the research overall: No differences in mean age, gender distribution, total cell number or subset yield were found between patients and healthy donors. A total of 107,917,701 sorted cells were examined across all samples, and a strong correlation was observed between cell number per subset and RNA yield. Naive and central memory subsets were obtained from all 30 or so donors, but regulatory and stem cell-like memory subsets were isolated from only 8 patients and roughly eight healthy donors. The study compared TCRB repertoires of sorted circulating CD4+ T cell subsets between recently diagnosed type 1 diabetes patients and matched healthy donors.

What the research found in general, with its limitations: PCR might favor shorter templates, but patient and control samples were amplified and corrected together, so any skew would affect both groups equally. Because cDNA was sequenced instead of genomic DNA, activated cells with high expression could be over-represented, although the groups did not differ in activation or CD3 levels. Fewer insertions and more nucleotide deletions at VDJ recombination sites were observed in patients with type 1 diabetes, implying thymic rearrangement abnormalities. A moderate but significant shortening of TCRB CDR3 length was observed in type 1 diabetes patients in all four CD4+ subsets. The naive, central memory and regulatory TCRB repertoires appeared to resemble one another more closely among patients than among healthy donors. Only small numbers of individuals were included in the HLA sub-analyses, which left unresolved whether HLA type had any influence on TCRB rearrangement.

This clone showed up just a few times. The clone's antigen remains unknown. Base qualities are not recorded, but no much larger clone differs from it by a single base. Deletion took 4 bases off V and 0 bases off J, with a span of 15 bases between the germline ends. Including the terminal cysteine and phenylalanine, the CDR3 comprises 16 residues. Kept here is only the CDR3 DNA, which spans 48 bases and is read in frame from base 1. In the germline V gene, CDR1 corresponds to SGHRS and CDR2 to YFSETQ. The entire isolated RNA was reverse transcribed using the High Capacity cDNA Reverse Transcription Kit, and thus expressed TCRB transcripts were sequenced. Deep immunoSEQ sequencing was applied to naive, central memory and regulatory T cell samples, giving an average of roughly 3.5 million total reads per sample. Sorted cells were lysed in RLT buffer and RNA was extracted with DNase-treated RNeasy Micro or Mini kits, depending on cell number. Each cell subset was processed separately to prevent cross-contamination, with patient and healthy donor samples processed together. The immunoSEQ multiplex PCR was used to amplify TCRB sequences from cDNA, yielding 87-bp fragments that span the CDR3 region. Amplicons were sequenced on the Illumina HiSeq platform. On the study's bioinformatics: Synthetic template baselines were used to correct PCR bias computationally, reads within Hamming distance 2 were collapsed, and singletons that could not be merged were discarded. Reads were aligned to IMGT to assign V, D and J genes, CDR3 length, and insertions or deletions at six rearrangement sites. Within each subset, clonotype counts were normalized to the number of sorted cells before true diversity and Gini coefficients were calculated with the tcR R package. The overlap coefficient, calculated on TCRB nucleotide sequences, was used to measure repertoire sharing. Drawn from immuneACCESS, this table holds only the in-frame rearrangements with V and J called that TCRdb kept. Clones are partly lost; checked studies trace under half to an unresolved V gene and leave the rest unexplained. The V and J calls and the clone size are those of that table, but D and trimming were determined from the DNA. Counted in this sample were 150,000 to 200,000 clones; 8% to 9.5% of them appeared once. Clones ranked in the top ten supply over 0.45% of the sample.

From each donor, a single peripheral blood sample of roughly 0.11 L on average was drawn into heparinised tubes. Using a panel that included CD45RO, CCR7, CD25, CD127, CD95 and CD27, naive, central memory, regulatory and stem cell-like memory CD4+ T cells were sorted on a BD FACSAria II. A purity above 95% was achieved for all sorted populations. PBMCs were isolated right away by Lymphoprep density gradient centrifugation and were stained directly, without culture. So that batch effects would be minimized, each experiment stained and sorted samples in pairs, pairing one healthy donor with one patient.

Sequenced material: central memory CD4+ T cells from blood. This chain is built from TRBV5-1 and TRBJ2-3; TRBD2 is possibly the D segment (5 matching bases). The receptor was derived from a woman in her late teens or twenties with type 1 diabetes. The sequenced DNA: TGCGCCAGCAGCCCGGGGAAGGGATATAGCACAGATACGCAGTATTTT. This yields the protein CASSPGKGYSTDTQYF.